This T cell receptor beta chain stems from a study of beta chain features in type 1 diabetes. Study conclusions and caveats: Sampled from patients, naive, central memory and Treg TCRB repertoires appeared more similar than those sampled from healthy donors.

Expressed TCRB transcripts were sequenced after all isolated RNA was converted to cDNA. Data came from immunoSEQ multiplex PCR; TCRdb stores just in-frame clones and leaves some out. Here the sample spans around 500,000 clones, 30% being singletons. By way of CD45RO/CCR7/CD25/CD127/CD95/CD27, the CD4+ regulatory, stem cell-like memory, central memory and naive cells were sorted. On this clone: Its specificity is not known.

Germline CDR1 SGHDT, CDR2 YYEEEE. The CDR3 totals 14 residues. Trimming took 3 bases from V and 5 from J, leaving 13 bases between them. The sequence was obtained from a man in his late teens or twenties in good health. This rearrangement joins TRBV5-6 to TRBJ2-3, with D perhaps matching TRBD2 (7 bases). The material sequenced was naive CD4+ T cells from blood. CDR3 DNA sequence: TGTGCCAGCAGCTCGGGGGGCGCGGAAGATACGCAGTATTTT. This encodes CASSSGGAEDTQYF.